This entry lists 30 T cell receptor beta chains sequenced from one sample in a study of blood T cells in healthy people across ages. Sample-barcoded 5' priming and a J-beta primer mix drove a second PCR of 7 to 11 cycles. One entry per CDR3 protein, called by TCRdb with MiXCR from the 5' RACE reads. Here the sample spans roughly 1,800,000 distinct CDR3 sequences, approximately 50% being singletons. Source material: blood. Source of these receptors: a woman aged 40 to 50 in good health.

This chain uses TRBV20-1 with TRBJ2-1; D tentatively fits TRBD1 or TRBD2 (5 bases each). CDR1 DFQATT and CDR2 SNEGSKA come from the germline V gene (reference sequence). The CDR3 contains 16 residues. Trimming took 4 bases from V and 8 from J, leaving 24 bases between them. The CDR3 DNA follows: TGCAGTGCTAACACGATAAACGGGGCCCTCGTGGATGAGCAGTTCTTC. Encoded protein: CSANTINGALVDEQFF.

The rearrangement links TRBV4-1 to TRBJ1-2, with 8 bases fitting TRBD1. The CDR3 spans 18 residues. In germline, CDR1 is MGHRA, CDR2 YSYEKL. V was pared by 1 base and J by 3 bases, with 13 bases of the junction left unmatched. The CDR3 DNA follows: TGCGCCAGCAGCCAAGTAGATTCCAGGGGGCTTATCGACTATGGCTACACCTTC. This translates into CASSQVDSRGLIDYGYTF.

This clonotype was recorded a few times. The V call is TRBV7-2, the J call TRBJ2-7; TRBD1 matches 9 bases. Unmatched junction bases numbered 6, after V lost 0 bases and J lost 3 bases. CDR3 length: 16 amino acids. CDR1 SGHTA and CDR2 FQGNSA come from the germline V gene. CDR3 nucleotide sequence: TGTGCCAGCAGCTTAGCGTTGGGGACAGGGAGCTACGAGCAGTACTTC. Encoded protein: CASSLALGTGSYEQYF.

This clonotype was seen only once. CDR3 in amino acids: CASTLRLAGKETQYF. In DNA form, the CDR3 reads TGTGCCAGCACCCTACGACTAGCGGGTAAAGAGACCCAGTACTTC. The V call is TRBV6-5, the J call TRBJ2-4; 10 bases agree with TRBD2. The J call may be wrong; the DNA end is better matched by TRBJ2-5. This CDR3 is 15 amino acids long. Germline-derived CDR1 and CDR2 are MNHEY and SVGAGI.

This clonotype was counted a few times. This rearrangement joins TRBV27 to TRBJ2-5; 7 nucleotides match TRBD1. The CDR3 loop spans 15 amino acids. With V trimmed by 1 base and J by 1 base, 3 bases remained unmatched. In germline, CDR1 is MNHEY, CDR2 SMNVEV (reference sequence). The CDR3 protein is CASSLYRGAQETQYF. The CDR3 nucleotides read TGTGCCAGCAGTTTATACAGGGGTGCCCAAGAGACCCAGTACTTC.

The J gene is TRBJ1-2, the V gene TRBV7-2; 7 nucleotides align to TRBD1. Germline loops: CDR1 SGHTA, CDR2 FQGNSA. This CDR3 is built from 15 residues. The J segment lost 0 bases and the V segment lost 5 bases, leaving 6 bases of the junction unmatched. The CDR3 DNA reads TGTGCCAGCAGCCCGCGAGGACAGGCTAACTATGGCTACACCTTC. This codes for CASSPRGQANYGYTF.

The CDR3 sequence is CASSLEASGGLNEQYF. CDR3 DNA: TGTGCCAGCAGCTTAGAGGCTAGCGGGGGGTTGAATGAGCAGTACTTC. The chain is built from TRBV7-2 and TRBJ2-5; TRBD2 matches at 11 bases. J was trimmed by 11 bases and V by 1 base; bases with no gene match: 12. The V gene's germline CDR1 is SGHTA and CDR2 FQGNSA. The CDR3 runs 16 residues. The full variable domain, rest sourced from reference TRBV7-2 and TRBJ2-5, is GAGVSQSPSNKVTEKGKDVELRCDPISGHTALYWYRQSLGQGLEFLIYFQGNSAPDKSGLPSDRFSAERTGGSVSTLTIQRTQQEDSAVYLCASSLEASGGLNEQYFGPGTRLLVL.

The V and J genes are TRBV4-1 and TRBJ1-2; 8 bases are shared with TRBD1. The junction had 8 bases not matched to a gene; V was cut back by 6 bases and J by 8 bases. Germline CDR1 and CDR2: MGHRA and YSYEKL. The CDR3 runs to 13 residues. In DNA, the CDR3 is TGCGCCAGCAGGGTGGCAGGGGGCAGCGGCTACACCTTC. This gives the protein CASRVAGGSGYTF.

In its sample, this clonotype was seen a few times. J is TRBJ2-1 and V is TRBV12-3 or TRBV12-4, with 10 bases identical to TRBD2. V shed 6 bases, J shed 7 bases, and the junction held 9 bases outside the gene matches. The CDR3 runs 15 residues. CDR3 protein: CASSSRLAGLNEQFF. Here the CDR3 DNA reads TGTGCCAGCAGCTCACGACTAGCGGGTCTGAATGAGCAGTTCTTC.

The chain is built from TRBV12-5 and TRBJ2-1; 8 bases align to TRBD1. CDR3 size: 14 residues. V trimming: 6 bases; J trimming: 6 bases; junction bases outside the gene matches: 7. Germline V gene lookup returns CDR1 LGHNT and CDR2 FRNRAP. This chain's CDR3 is CASGATDRGNEQFF. The DNA for the CDR3 is TGTGCTAGTGGCGCTACCGACAGGGGCAATGAGCAGTTCTTC. Using reference TRBV12-5 and TRBJ2-1 for the parts outside the CDR3, the full variable domain is DARVTQTPRHKVTEMGQEVTMRCQPILGHNTVFWYRQTMMQGLELLAYFRNRAPLDDSGMPKDRFSAEMPDATLATLKIQPSEPRDSAVYFCASGATDRGNEQFFGPGTRLTVL.

This clonotype was observed at least ten times. This chain joins TRBV18 and TRBJ2-5, with unresolved D. The germline gives CDR1 KGHSH, CDR2 LQKENI. Trimming removed 1 base from V and 4 bases from J, with 7 bases in between. The CDR3 has 13 amino acids. The CDR3 sequence is CASSPLSGETQYF. In nucleotides, the CDR3 is TGTGCCAGCTCACCACTATCAGGAGAGACCCAGTACTTC.

The rearrangement joins TRBV10-3 to TRBJ2-7, with no clear D. The length of the CDR3 is 12 residues. Germline assignment: CDR1 ENHRY and CDR2 SYGVKD. V was clipped by 4 bases and J by 4 bases, with 8 bases between them. As DNA, the CDR3 is TGTGCCATCAGTGTCGACACTTACGAGCAGTACTTC. Residues: CAISVDTYEQYF.

This chain connects TRBV11-2 to TRBJ2-4; tentative D call: TRBD2 (6 bases). Trimming removed 4 bases at V and 8 bases at J, with 15 bases between. The length of the CDR3 is 14 residues. The germline V gene has CDR1 SGHAT and CDR2 FQNNGV. CDR3 coding DNA: TGTGCCAGCAGCTCAGTGGGGGGTAGGGACATTCAGTACTTC. Residues: CASSSVGGRDIQYF.

This clonotype has only a few counts. This chain joins TRBV6-4 and TRBJ2-1; 11 nucleotides agree with TRBD2. Germline lookup yields CDR1 MRHNA and CDR2 SNTAGT. The CDR3 is made up of 17 amino acids. J lost 0 bases, V lost 4 bases, and 5 bases had no gene match. The CDR3 is CASSVLAGASSYNEQFF. CDR3 nucleotide sequence: TGTGCCAGCAGTGTACTAGCGGGGGCAAGCTCCTACAATGAGCAGTTCTTC.

The chain combines TRBV7-8 with TRBJ2-5; unclear D gene. Gene TRBJ2-7 matches the end of the DNA better, so the J call may be wrong. CDR1 and CDR2 from the germline V gene are SGHVS and FQNEAQ. The CDR3 consists of 14 residues. CDR3 DNA: TGTGCCAGCTCCCCTCGGAAACTAACCTACGAGCAGTACTTC. It yields the protein CASSPRKLTYEQYF.

This clonotype was picked up a small number of times. CDR3 protein: CSARLAGRDTQYF. The CDR3 nucleotides read TGCAGTGCTAGACTAGCGGGGAGAGATACGCAGTATTTT. The chain joins TRBV20-1 to TRBJ2-3, with 9 bases identical to TRBD2. Looked up from germline, CDR1 is DFQATT and CDR2 is SNEGSKA (reference sequence). The CDR3 runs 13 residues. Trimming cost V 2 bases and J 5 bases; bases outside gene matches: 2.

The rearrangement joins TRBV7-2 to TRBJ2-7; maybe TRBD1 (6 bases). This CDR3 spans 15 amino acids. Germline-derived CDR1 and CDR2 are SGHTA and FQGNSA. V gave up 5 bases and J gave up 0 bases, with 14 bases separating them. The CDR3 sequence: CASSPAGTLSYEQYF. As DNA, the CDR3 is TGTGCCAGCAGCCCCGCAGGGACACTCTCCTACGAGCAGTACTTC.

The sample holds one count of this clonotype. The rearrangement uses TRBV24-1 and TRBJ2-3; D remains ambiguous. In germline, CDR1 is KGHDR, CDR2 SFDVKD. The CDR3 has 13 amino acids. Trimming shortened V by 6 bases and J by 3 bases, and 9 bases separated the two germline ends. CDR3 in DNA: TGTGCCACCAGTAGTAGGTTAACAGATACGCAGTATTTT. Amino acids: CATSSRLTDTQYF.

This sequence joins TRBV20-1 and TRBJ1-2; 8 nucleotides agree with TRBD1. The CDR3 totals 14 residues. Per germline, CDR1 DFQATT and CDR2 SNEGSKA (reference sequence). The ends lost 1 base at V and 4 bases at J; junction bases unmatched: 5. In DNA, the CDR3 is TGCAGTGCTAGAGGGGGACAGGCCGTCTATGGCTACACCTTC. It encodes CSARGGQAVYGYTF.

This clonotype was detected only a few times. The gene calls are TRBV7-2 and TRBJ1-2; TRBD1 matches at 7 bases. V was pared by 5 bases and J by 6 bases, with 6 bases of the junction left unmatched. From germline, CDR1 is SGHTA and CDR2 FQGNSA. The CDR3 consists of 13 residues. The CDR3: CASSNTGANGYTF. The CDR3 nucleotides are TGTGCCAGCAGCAATACAGGGGCCAATGGCTACACCTTC.

The gene calls are TRBV6-6 and TRBJ2-5, with TRBD2 as a possible D gene (5 bases). There are 13 residues in the CDR3. Germline-derived CDR1 and CDR2 are MNHNY and SVGAGI (reference sequence). V lost 5 bases and J lost 6, with 13 bases in between. This CDR3 reads CASSASSPKTQYF. In nucleotides, the CDR3 is TGTGCCAGCAGTGCATCTAGCCCGAAGACCCAGTACTTC.

This clonotype was seen a handful of times. The chain is built from TRBV29-1 and TRBJ2-1; 8 nucleotides align to TRBD1. This CDR3 is 13 amino acids long. CDR1 SQVTM and CDR2 ANQGSEA come from the germline V gene. J lost 6 bases, V lost 7 bases, and 8 bases had no gene match. DNA for the CDR3: TGCAGCGGCCGCAGGGGGCAGATCAATGAGCAGTTCTTC. This translates into CSGRRGQINEQFF.

This rearrangement joins TRBV15 to TRBJ1-2; D uncertain. The germline V gene has CDR1 LNHNV and CDR2 YYDKDF (reference sequence). The CDR3 is 14 amino acids. With 0 bases removed from V and 5 bases from J, the gap between germline ends came to 10 bases. CDR3 nucleotides: TGTGCCACCAGCAGAGATCAAGGGTCTTATGGCTACACCTTC. It yields the protein CATSRDQGSYGYTF. Looking up the rest from reference TRBV15 and TRBJ1-2 gives the full variable domain: DAMVIQNPRYQVTQFGKPVTLSCSQTLNHNVMYWYQQKSSQAPKLLFHYYDKDFNNEADTPDNFQSRRPNTSFCFLDIRSPGLGDTAMYLCATSRDQGSYGYTFGSGTRLTVV.

The chain is built from TRBV6-5 and TRBJ2-1, with 10 bases matching TRBD1. This CDR3 region has 15 residues. Germline V gene lookup returns CDR1 MNHEY and CDR2 SVGAGI. V was clipped by 2 bases and J by 9 bases; unmatched bases: 7. The DNA for the CDR3 is TGTGCCAGCAGTTACGGGACAGGGGTTGTTACTGAGCAGTTCTTC. It is translated as CASSYGTGVVTEQFF.

This clonotype was counted a single time. J is TRBJ2-1 and V is TRBV9, with 8 bases aligning to TRBD2. J was trimmed by 3 bases and V by 0 bases; bases with no gene match: 2. The CDR3 is 15 residues long. Germline CDR1 reads SGDLS; CDR2 reads YYNGEE. Written as DNA, the CDR3 is TGTGCCAGCAGCGTAGCGGGACTAGACTACAATGAGCAGTTCTTC. The encoded protein is CASSVAGLDYNEQFF.

In the case of this clonotype: One end of the junction fails to match germline, which may point to a read error. The chain is built from TRBV7-7 and TRBJ2-5, with a tentative D call TRBD1 (5 bases). Germline V gene data show CDR1 as SSHAT and CDR2 as FNYEAQ (reference sequence). The CDR3 length is 16 residues. CDR3 region: CASSLHLRTPQETQYF. The CDR3, as DNA: TGTGCTAGCAGCCTTCATCTGAGGACACCCCAAGAGACCCAGTACTTC. The complete variable domain, with remaining parts taken from reference TRBV7-7 and TRBJ2-5, reads GAGVSQSPRYKVTKRGQDVTLRCDPISSHATLYWYQQALGQGPEFLTYFNYEAQPDKSGLPSDRFSAERPEGSISTLTIQRTEQRDSAMYRCASSLHLRTPQETQYFGPGTRLLVL.

This clonotype was counted only a few times. The chain employs TRBV18 and TRBJ1-2, with 9 nucleotides matching TRBD1. V was clipped by 3 bases and J by 2 bases; unmatched bases: 4. The CDR3 has 15 residues. Germline V gene data show CDR1 as KGHSH and CDR2 as LQKENI. This CDR3 reads CASSPGTGNNYGYTF. CDR3 coding DNA: TGTGCCAGCTCACCCGGGACAGGGAACAACTATGGCTACACCTTC. The full variable domain, rest sourced from reference TRBV18 and TRBJ1-2, is NAGVMQNPRHLVRRRGQEARLRCSPMKGHSHVYWYRQLPEEGLKFMVYLQKENIIDESGMPKERFSAEFPKEGPSILRIQQVVRGDSAAYFCASSPGTGNNYGYTFGSGTRLTVV.

This clonotype was seen more than once but under ten times. At one of its ends the junction is not consistent with the germline gene, which may arise from a read error. The rearrangement links TRBV12-3 or TRBV12-4 to TRBJ1-6, with D perhaps TRBD1 (6 bases). The CDR3 runs 15 residues. CDR3 loop: CASSVRGSNNSPLHF. The DNA of the CDR3 is TGTGCCAGCAGTGTGAGGGGGAGCAATAATTCGCCCCTCCACTTT.

This clonotype was found a few times. The chain has TRBV6-2 or TRBV6-3 and TRBJ1-2, with 8 bases aligning to TRBD1. The CDR3 is 15 residues long. Germline lookup yields CDR1 MNHEY and CDR2 SVGEGT. Trimming at V came to 4 bases and at J to 8 bases, leaving 12 bases not matched to a gene. CDR3 coding DNA: TGTGCCAGCAGTTTGGACAGGGTGTCGGCTGGGGGCTACACCTTC. Translation: CASSLDRVSAGGYTF.

The chain uses TRBV7-2 and TRBJ2-3, with 12 nucleotides matching TRBD2. This CDR3 is built from 15 residues. Unmatched junction bases numbered 11, after V lost 5 bases and J lost 11 bases. Germline V gives CDR1 SGHTA, CDR2 FQGNSA. DNA for the CDR3: TGTGCCAGCAGCCCTGCAGGGACTAGCGGGTACTTGCAGTATTTT. It encodes CASSPAGTSGYLQYF.